These 29 T cell receptor beta chains were sequenced from one sample in a study of human T cells and chemical hapten exposure. Each CDR3 protein gets one entry after TCRdb re-called the RACE reads with MiXCR. The sample records about 82,000 distinct CDR3 sequences, 8% to 13% being singletons. As to time point: patch test 2, 6 weeks after DPC sensitization. Indicated treatment: therapeutic diphenylcyclopropenone sensitization with weekly scalp DPC. Sequenced material: whole blood, taken in connection with sensitization to the hapten diphenylcyclopropenone (DPC). The source is a woman between 45 and 65 years old with alopecia areata. Some clones in this sample may be carry-over from other donors' samples.

This clonotype came up a few times. J is TRBJ2-5 and V is TRBV6-5; the D call may be TRBD1 or TRBD2 (5 bases each). CDR1 is MNHEY, CDR2 SVGAGI, per germline. V lost 6 bases and J lost 4, with 15 bases in between. The CDR3 spans 14 residues. The CDR3 is CASSSPQRGETQYF. In nucleotides, the CDR3 is TGTGCCAGCAGCTCCCCACAGAGGGGAGAGACCCAGTACTTC.

In this sample, this clonotype turned up a few times. The CDR3 reads CASSLSPRDPEAFF. CDR3 DNA sequence: TGTGCCAGCAGTTTAAGTCCCAGGGACCCTGAAGCTTTCTTT. The chain recombines TRBV28 with TRBJ1-1, with D possibly matching TRBD1 (5 bases). This CDR3 region has 14 residues. Germline values: CDR1 MDHEN, CDR2 SYDVKM. V lost 2 bases and J 6 bases, leaving 13 bases between the germline ends. Full variable domain (missing parts from reference TRBV28 and TRBJ1-1): DVKVTQSSRYLVKRTGEKVFLECVQDMDHENMFWYRQDPGLGLRLIYFSYDVKMKEKGDIPEGYSVSREKKERFSLILESASTNQTSMYLCASSLSPRDPEAFFGQGTRLTVV.

This clonotype was seen a handful of times. This rearrangement joins TRBV13 to TRBJ2-3, with 9 bases aligning to TRBD2. Germline V gives CDR1 PRHDT, CDR2 FYEKMQ (reference sequence). The CDR3 is 16 amino acids. V gave up 0 bases and J gave up 4 bases; unmatched junction bases: 5. The CDR3 reads CASSLGGLAPPDTQYF. CDR3 nucleotide sequence: TGTGCCAGCAGCTTAGGGGGACTAGCCCCTCCAGATACGCAGTATTTT.

The rearrangement joins TRBV10-3 to TRBJ1-2, with a tentative D call TRBD1 (6 bases). CDR3 length equals 15 residues. The V gene lost 0 bases and the J gene lost 2 bases, with 10 bases spanning the gap. Looked up from germline, CDR1 is ENHRY and CDR2 is SYGVKD. CDR3 protein: CAISESGGRNYGYTF. CDR3 in DNA: TGTGCCATCAGTGAGTCAGGGGGAAGGAACTATGGCTACACCTTC.

This sequence joins TRBV7-9 and TRBJ2-7; 9 bases are shared with TRBD1. J gave up 5 bases and V 5 bases, and 19 bases lay outside the gene matches. CDR1 is SEHNR and CDR2 is FQNEAQ in the germline V gene (reference sequence). This CDR3 region has 18 residues. The CDR3 bases are TGTGCCAGCAGCCTTATGGGGGGACAGGGTTTGCCACCGGACGAGCAGTACTTC. As protein: CASSLMGGQGLPPDEQYF. The whole variable domain, filled in from reference TRBV7-9 and TRBJ2-7, reads DTGVSQNPRHKITKRGQNVTFRCDPISEHNRLYWYRQTLGQGPEFLTYFQNEAQLEKSRLLSDRFSAERPKGSFSTLEIQRTEQGDSAMYLCASSLMGGQGLPPDEQYFGPGTRLTVT.

This clonotype appeared a few times. The chain has TRBV7-9 and TRBJ2-5; D ambiguous. V was pared by 5 bases and J by 2 bases, with 12 bases between. The length of the CDR3 is 14 residues. Germline CDR1 SEHNR, CDR2 FQNEAQ (reference sequence). This CDR3 is CASSPAGLQETQYF. CDR3 in DNA: TGTGCCAGCAGCCCAGCAGGTTTACAAGAGACCCAGTACTTC.

A few counts support this clonotype. The rearrangement uses TRBV20-1 and TRBJ2-5; D gene ambiguous. CDR1 DFQATT and CDR2 SNEGSKA come from the germline V gene (reference sequence). This CDR3 comprises 10 residues. V dropped 4 bases and J dropped 3 bases, with 3 bases sitting between them. CDR3 bases: TGCAGTGCTACCGAAGAGACCCAGTACTTC. Translating gives CSATEETQYF.

In its sample, this clonotype was seen a few times. The chain joins TRBV27 to TRBJ2-7; 12 positions match TRBD1. The CDR3 extends over 15 amino acids. Germline CDR1 reads MNHEY; CDR2 reads SMNVEV (reference sequence). V shed 5 bases and J 3 bases; nucleotides not matched to a gene: 5. The CDR3 region is CASSPGTGGYYEQYF. The DNA of the CDR3 is TGTGCCAGCAGTCCCGGGACAGGGGGCTACTACGAGCAGTACTTC.

The genes are TRBV9 and TRBJ2-5; TRBD2 aligns across 10 bases. V lost 7 bases, J lost 5 bases, and 8 bases stayed unmatched. The CDR3 is 14 residues long. Germline V gene data show CDR1 as SGDLS and CDR2 as YYNGEE. For the CDR3, the DNA is TGTGCCAGCTCAGTCCTAGCGGGAGATGAGACCCAGTACTTC. Translation gives CASSVLAGDETQYF.

This clonotype showed up just a few times. This chain uses TRBV24-1 with TRBJ2-3; 9 nucleotides align to TRBD1. V was clipped by 9 bases and J by 6 bases; unmatched bases: 3. The germline V gene has CDR1 KGHDR and CDR2 SFDVKD. This CDR3 is built from 12 residues. CDR3 sequence (DNA): TGTGCCACCGGGACAGGGACCGATACGCAGTATTTT. Translating it yields CATGTGTDTQYF.

At least ten counts were recorded for this clonotype. The chain links TRBV28 to TRBJ1-2; D possibly corresponds to TRBD1 (5 bases). The germline V and J ends were trimmed by 5 bases and 4 bases, with 11 bases remaining between them. The germline gives CDR1 MDHEN, CDR2 SYDVKM. This CDR3 comprises 13 residues. The chain's CDR3 is CASSAAGGYGYTF. In nucleotides, the CDR3 is TGTGCCAGCAGTGCCGCTGGGGGCTATGGCTACACCTTC.

This clonotype was counted a few times. The junction shows a germline mismatch at one end, possibly a read error. The rearrangement links TRBV7-6 to TRBJ2-2; D may be TRBD1 (6 bases). The CDR3 extends over 17 amino acids. Germline CDR1 SGHVS, CDR2 FNYEAQ. For the CDR3, the DNA is TGTGCCAGCAGCTTCTGGGACACTTTCTCGAATACCGGGGAGCTGTTTTTT. Protein sequence: CASSFWDTFSNTGELFF.

This clonotype was seen a few times. The chain has TRBV5-1 and TRBJ2-3; 7 nucleotides align to TRBD1. Trimming removed 1 base from V and 4 bases from J; junction bases left unmatched: 6. In germline, CDR1 is SGHRS, CDR2 YFSETQ. The CDR3 contains 15 residues. The CDR3 loop is CASSLSGQAADTQYF. CDR3 in DNA: TGCGCCAGCAGCTTGTCAGGACAGGCGGCAGATACGCAGTATTTT.

The CDR3 nucleotides are TGTGCCAGCAGCTCCGAGGGACAGTTACCTGGCTACACCTTC. This sequence encodes CASSSEGQLPGYTF. V usage is TRBV7-2 and J usage is TRBJ1-2; 7 nucleotides align to TRBD1. The CDR3 extends over 14 amino acids. CDR1 and CDR2 (germline): SGHTA, FQGNSA. With 4 bases clipped from V and 7 bases from J, the junction kept 9 bases outside the gene matches.

This clonotype occurred a few times. The genes are TRBV5-1 and TRBJ2-5; D is perhaps TRBD1 or TRBD2 (5 bases each). This CDR3 is built from 13 residues. The germline gives CDR1 SGHRS, CDR2 YFSETQ. Trimming shortened V by 5 bases and J by 5 bases, and 13 bases separated the two germline ends. In nucleotides, the CDR3 is TGCGCCAGCAGGGACAAGAGGGTGGAGACCCAGTACTTC. Its translation is CASRDKRVETQYF.

This clonotype was detected many times. The J gene is TRBJ1-5, the V gene TRBV29-1; D perhaps matches TRBD1 (6 bases). The CDR3 has 14 residues. Trimming took off 4 bases at V and 6 bases at J, with 16 bases between the two ends. CDR1 SQVTM and CDR2 ANQGSEA come from the germline V gene. CDR3 residues: CSVGDIDGAQPQHF. The CDR3 DNA reads as TGCAGCGTTGGGGACATTGATGGGGCTCAGCCCCAGCATTTT.

At least ten counts were recorded for this clonotype. The chain is built from TRBV20-1 and TRBJ2-4; 7 bases are shared with TRBD2. This CDR3 comprises 14 residues. The germline V gene encodes CDR1 DFQATT and CDR2 SNEGSKA (reference sequence). Unmatched junction bases numbered 7, after V lost 6 bases and J lost 2 bases. The CDR3 sequence: CSAPPGTTKNIQYF. The CDR3 nucleotides read TGCAGTGCCCCCCCCGGGACTACCAAAAACATTCAGTACTTC.

This clonotype was recorded at least ten times. The chain is built from TRBV18 and TRBJ1-2, with 7 bases identical to TRBD1. V lost 3 bases, J lost 8 bases, and 9 bases stayed unmatched. The CDR3 loop spans 14 amino acids. From germline, CDR1 is KGHSH and CDR2 LQKENI. CDR3 nucleotide sequence: TGTGCCAGCTCACCTCAGGGGGACCTCTTAGGCTACACCTTC. This encodes CASSPQGDLLGYTF.

This chain uses TRBV28 with TRBJ2-5; D call uncertain. This CDR3 has 11 amino acids. Trimming removed 6 bases from V and 7 bases from J, with 9 bases in between. The germline gives CDR1 MDHEN, CDR2 SYDVKM. This chain's CDR3 is CASSPKLTQYF. The CDR3 nucleotides read TGTGCCAGCAGCCCAAAGTTGACCCAGTACTTC.

Many counts were recorded for this clonotype. The chain combines TRBV7-2 with TRBJ2-1; 11 nucleotides line up with TRBD2. The CDR3 consists of 16 residues. Germline CDR1 and CDR2: SGHTA and FQGNSA. V gave up 5 bases and J gave up 6 bases; unmatched junction bases: 9. In nucleotides, the CDR3 is TGTGCCAGCAGCCTTGGGGCTAGCGGGAGGCCCAATGAGCAGTTCTTC. This codes for CASSLGASGRPNEQFF.

This clonotype has a count of ten or more. The chain joins TRBV15 to TRBJ2-7; 7 bases agree with TRBD2. The CDR3 runs to 16 residues. Germline assignment: CDR1 LNHNV and CDR2 YYDKDF (reference sequence). V shed 4 bases and J 6 bases; nucleotides not matched to a gene: 15. CDR3 nucleotides: TGTGCCACCAGCACTGCAATTGGCGGGAGAGGCAGCGAGCAGTACTTC. It translates to CATSTAIGGRGSEQYF.

This clonotype has just a few counts. This chain links TRBV7-9 with TRBJ2-7, with a tentative D call TRBD2 (6 bases). V was clipped by 2 bases and J by 6 bases, with 17 bases between them. In germline, CDR1 is SEHNR, CDR2 FQNEAQ (reference sequence). CDR3 length: 15 amino acids. The CDR3 sequence is CASSLSGGPLIEQYF. CDR3 in DNA: TGTGCCAGCAGCTTATCTGGAGGGCCGTTGATCGAGCAGTACTTC.

This clonotype was observed many times. The chain joins TRBV7-2 to TRBJ1-2, with no clear D. Per germline, CDR1 SGHTA and CDR2 FQGNSA. The length of the CDR3 is 14 residues. V lost 5 bases and J lost 1, with 11 bases in between. This chain's CDR3 is CASSLTLDNYGYTF. The CDR3 nucleotides read TGTGCCAGCAGCCTTACCCTGGATAACTATGGCTACACCTTC. Full variable domain (rest looked up from reference TRBV7-2 and TRBJ1-2): GAGVSQSPSNKVTEKGKDVELRCDPISGHTALYWYRQSLGQGLEFLIYFQGNSAPDKSGLPSDRFSAERTGGSVSTLTIQRTQQEDSAVYLCASSLTLDNYGYTFGSGTRLTVV.

This clonotype was detected ten times or more. The genes are TRBV25-1 and TRBJ1-2, with 10 bases fitting TRBD1. Per the germline V gene, CDR1 is MGHDK and CDR2 is SYGVNS. V shed 6 bases and J 2 bases; nucleotides not matched to a gene: 6. This CDR3 has 15 amino acids. This CDR3 reads CASRYPGQGNYGYTF. CDR3 in DNA: TGTGCCAGCAGATACCCGGGACAGGGGAACTATGGCTACACCTTC.

The table lists this clonotype with many counts. The genes are TRBV20-1 and TRBJ1-2; D might be TRBD1 (6 bases). This CDR3 is built from 14 residues. Germline assignment: CDR1 DFQATT and CDR2 SNEGSKA (reference sequence). Trimming took 6 bases from V and 5 from J, leaving 19 bases between them. The CDR3 DNA follows: TGCAGTGCCCCCATCGCAGGGGCAGTTTATGGCTACACCTTC. Encoded protein: CSAPIAGAVYGYTF.

The sample holds a few counts of this clonotype. The chain carries TRBV20-1 and TRBJ2-2; the match to TRBD2 covers 8 bases. The germline V gene has CDR1 DFQATT and CDR2 SNEGSKA (reference sequence). There are 14 residues in the CDR3. With 3 bases clipped from V and 2 bases from J, the junction kept 2 bases outside the gene matches. The CDR3 nucleotides are TGCAGTGCTAGGGGACTAGGAAACACCGGGGAGCTGTTTTTT. Translated: CSARGLGNTGELFF.

This clonotype has at least ten counts. This sequence joins TRBV2 and TRBJ1-6; the D gene is possibly TRBD1 (6 bases). The CDR3 has 16 amino acids. Germline V gives CDR1 SNHLY, CDR2 FYNNEI. V was pared by 4 bases and J by 5 bases, with 15 bases between. The CDR3 DNA sequence: TGTGCCAGCAGTGCAAGCCGGGACACCCATAATTCACCCCTCCACTTT. Its protein is CASSASRDTHNSPLHF.

This clonotype was seen repeatedly, ten times or more. The chain is built from TRBV7-9 and TRBJ1-1; the D gene is possibly TRBD1 (6 bases). Trimming took 3 bases from V and 2 from J, leaving 13 bases between them. In germline, CDR1 is SEHNR, CDR2 FQNEAQ (reference sequence). The length of the CDR3 is 15 residues. CDR3 sequence: CASSFITGTNTEAFF. Here the CDR3 DNA reads TGTGCCAGCAGCTTTATTACAGGGACCAACACTGAAGCTTTCTTT.

This rearrangement joins TRBV10-3 to TRBJ2-3, with 14 bases identical to TRBD2. Germline CDR1 and CDR2: ENHRY and SYGVKD. V lost 6 bases to trimming and J lost 5 bases; unmatched junction nucleotides: 13. This CDR3 is built from 18 residues. This chain's CDR3 is CAIRTTTGLAGVVDTQYF. The CDR3, as DNA: TGTGCCATCAGGACGACGACGGGACTAGCGGGAGTTGTAGATACGCAGTATTTT.